The rows below give T cell receptor beta chains drawn from one sample of a study of tumour-infiltrating T cells in Burkitt lymphoma. Using immunoSEQ multiplex PCR, the repertoire was profiled, and TCRdb retains in-frame clones only, with some absent. This repertoire shows under 8,000 clones, approximately 17% found once; its top ten account for approximately 2.8%. Input material: tumor tissue. The receptors were sampled from a human donor with diffuse large B-cell lymphoma. Both conserved end residues are part of each CDR3. A D gene is named only where the DNA matches it firmly. Clone size, where shown, is once, few, many, or a class for clones that have expanded.

D	V	J	size	DNA	CDR3
TRBD1	TRBV9	TRBJ2-7	once	TGTGCCAGCAGAAACCGGGACAGGGGACACGAGCAGTACTTC	CASRNRDRGHEQYF
.	TRBV29-1	TRBJ2-1	few	TGCAGTAAGGGGGGTGGCCACAATGAGCAGTTCTTC	CSKGGGHNEQFF
.	TRBV10-3	TRBJ2-2	few	TGTGCCATCAGGGGGGGTCCAACCGGGGAGCTGTTTTTT	CAIRGGPTGELFF
.	TRBV5-1	TRBJ1-5	few	TGCGCCAGCAGCTTGGAGGGGGGCCGACAGCCCCAGCATTTT	CASSLEGGRQPQHF
.	TRBV5-6	TRBJ2-7	.	TGTGCCAGCAGCGGACGACGGATCTCCTACGAGCAGTACTTC	CASSGRRISYEQYF
.	TRBV9	TRBJ2-2	.	TGTGCCAGCAGCCCAATAGGCGGGACCGGGGAGCTGTTTTTT	CASSPIGGTGELFF
TRBD1	TRBV5-4	TRBJ2-7	few	TGTGCCAGCAGCTTGGCGACAGGGGGACCCTACGAGCAGTACTTC	CASSLATGGPYEQYF
TRBD1	TRBV19	TRBJ1-1	few	TGTGCCAGTAGCTACAGACAGGGCCACATGAACACTGAAGCTTTCTTT	CASSYRQGHMNTEAFF
TRBD2	TRBV29-1	TRBJ2-7	few	TGCAGCGTTGAGTATTTTGGCGGGAGCAGCGACGAGCAGTACTTC	CSVEYFGGSSDEQYF
TRBD1	TRBV18	TRBJ2-7	few	TGTGCCAGCTCACCAAGGGACAGGGGCTGGGAGCAGTACTTC	CASSPRDRGWEQYF
.	TRBV5-4	TRBJ1-3	.	TGTGCCAGCGGATTTGAAGGAAACACCATATATTTT	CASGFEGNTIYF
.	TRBV6-6	TRBJ2-7	.	TGTGCCAGCAGTAAGGGAGGGGGCCCGGCATACGAGCAGTACTTC	CASSKGGGPAYEQYF
.	TRBV12-2	TRBJ1-5	.	TGTGCAAGTCGCTTAGCCGGACAGCATAGCAATCAGCCCCAGCATTTT	CASRLAGQHSNQPQHF
.	TRBV5-1	TRBJ2-3	few	TGCGCCAGCAGCTTGGGACGGGAGCCAGATACGCAGTATTTT	CASSLGREPDTQYF
TRBD1	TRBV9	TRBJ2-6	.	TGTGCCAGCAGCCTAAGACAGGGGGCGGGTGGGGCCAACGTCCTGACTTTC	CASSLRQGAGGANVLTF
.	TRBV4-1	TRBJ2-5	.	TGCGCCAGCAGCCAAGAGGCCAGGGTCTACCAAGAGACCCAGTACTTC	CASSQEARVYQETQYF
TRBD2	TRBV19	TRBJ2-3	.	TGTGCCAGTAGTAGAACTAGCGGGAGCACAGATACGCAGTATTTT	CASSRTSGSTDTQYF
TRBD2	TRBV2	TRBJ2-1	few	TGTGCCAGCAGGGAGACTAGCGGGAATTACAATGAGCAGTTCTTC	CASRETSGNYNEQFF
.	TRBV7-2	TRBJ1-1	.	TGTGCCAGCAGCTCTAACACTGAAGCTTTCTTT	CASSSNTEAFF
TRBD1	TRBV6-1	TRBJ1-2	few	TGTGCCAGCTCGGGACAGATTTATGGCTACACCTTC	CASSGQIYGYTF
.	TRBV5-1	TRBJ2-7	.	TGCGCCAGCAGCCTAGAGGTCTCTAGCTCCTACGAGCAGTACTTC	CASSLEVSSSYEQYF
TRBD2	TRBV27	TRBJ2-7	.	TGTGCCAGCGGTACGGGACTAGGGGCCTACGAGCAGTACTTC	CASGTGLGAYEQYF
TRBD1	TRBV19	TRBJ1-5	.	TGTGCCAGTACCAAAGCGGGGACAGGATCTTGGCCCCAGCATTTT	CASTKAGTGSWPQHF
.	TRBV4-2	TRBJ2-7	few	TGTGCCAGCAGAGAGGTAGCGTCCTCCTACGAGCAGTACTTC	CASREVASSYEQYF
TRBD2	TRBV7-9	TRBJ2-7	.	TGTGCCAGCAGCTTAGGGCCCGCGGGGGGCCCCGAGCAGTACTTC	CASSLGPAGGPEQYF
.	TRBV7-2	TRBJ2-7	few	TGTGCCAGCAGCCCCGAAACCTACGAGCAGTACTTC	CASSPETYEQYF
.	TRBV7-2	TRBJ1-5	few	TGTGCCAGCAGCTTATCTTTCGTCTCCGATCAGCCCCAACATTTT	CASSLSFVSDQPQHF
.	TRBV28	TRBJ1-2	.	TGTGCCAGCAGTTTAAGGGGGAACACCAACTATGGCTACACCTTC	CASSLRGNTNYGYTF
.	TRBV6-5	TRBJ2-7	few	TGTGCCAGCAGTTACACGCCCGGGCCTTCCTACGAGCAGTACTTC	CASSYTPGPSYEQYF
TRBD1	TRBV7-8	TRBJ2-5	.	TGTGCCAGCAGCGGATGGGCAGGGGGCCAAGAGACCCAGTACTTC	CASSGWAGGQETQYF
.	TRBV6-5	TRBJ1-1	few	TGTGCCAGCAGTTACTCGATAATGGCAGTGAACACTGAAGCTTTCTTT	CASSYSIMAVNTEAFF
TRBD2	TRBV9	TRBJ2-5	.	TGTGCCAGCAGCGGACTAGCGGGAGGGCCGGCAGAGACCCAGTACTTC	CASSGLAGGPAETQYF